These T cell receptor beta chains were read from a single sample in a study of T-cell reconstitution after alpha-beta-depleted transplantation in children. TCRdb re-called the PCR reads through MiXCR, storing one row per CDR3 protein. The sample lists about 260,000 distinct CDR3 sequences; roughly 7.7% were seen once. The specimen was PBMCs, mostly from graft donor cells, collected 180 days after TCRalphabeta/CD19-depleted stem cell transplant. Every receptor here comes from a male patient aged 10 to 17 who had a stem cell transplant for acute lymphoblastic leukemia, so the T cells may come from the graft donor. Each CDR3 is given with its conserved first and last residue. The D gene is left open where the match is weak. The size field is filled for only some rows; it gives once, few, many or a size class.

CDR3	DNA	size	V	J	D
CASSHKTALYGYTF	TGTGCCAGCAGCCACAAGACAGCGCTCTATGGCTACACCTTC	many	TRBV6-5	TRBJ1-2	NA
CAISDPAGAQETQYF	TGTGCCATCAGTGACCCTGCCGGTGCGCAAGAGACCCAGTACTTC	many	TRBV10-3	TRBJ2-5	NA
CASSQDAGQPQHF	TGTGCCAGCAGCCAAGACGCGGGTCAGCCCCAGCATTTT	many	TRBV3-1	TRBJ1-5	NA
CASSLDGGTDTQYF	TGTGCCAGCAGTCTAGACGGAGGCACAGATACGCAGTATTTT	many	TRBV12-3/TRBV12-4	TRBJ2-3	NA
CASRGTGQETQYF	TGTGCCAGCAGGGGGACGGGTCAAGAGACCCAGTACTTC	many	TRBV6-1	TRBJ2-5	NA
CASSPGGRTFYGYTF	TGTGCCAGCAGCCCTGGGGGCAGGACCTTCTATGGCTACACCTTC	many	TRBV7-2	TRBJ1-2	NA
CASSLRGAGGLYNEQFF	TGTGCCAGCAGTTTAAGGGGAGCGGGAGGGCTCTACAATGAGCAGTTCTTC	many	TRBV27	TRBJ2-1	TRBD2
CASSEAGGYEQYF	TGTGCCAGCAGCGAGGCAGGGGGCTACGAGCAGTACTTC	many	TRBV9	TRBJ2-7	TRBD1
CASSLAPGQGYGYTF	TGTGCCAGCAGCTTAGCTCCGGGACAGGGGTATGGCTACACCTTC	few	TRBV11-1	TRBJ1-2	TRBD1
CASSLGGTTGSYEQYF	TGCGCCAGCAGCTTGGGCGGGACGACGGGATCCTACGAGCAGTACTTC	many	TRBV5-1	TRBJ2-7	NA
CASSYSKGSTEAFF	TGTGCCAGCAGTTACTCGAAAGGGTCCACTGAAGCTTTCTTT	many	TRBV6-5	TRBJ1-1	NA
CASSQRQGWEKLFF	TGTGCCAGCAGTCAAAGACAGGGGTGGGAAAAACTGTTTTTT	many	TRBV6-1	TRBJ1-4	TRBD1
CASSLGRQGTEAFF	TGTGCCAGCAGCTTAGGGAGACAGGGAACTGAAGCTTTCTTT	many	TRBV7-9	TRBJ1-1	TRBD1
CSARLAGVYGQYF	TGCAGTGCTAGACTAGCGGGGGTGTATGGGCAGTACTTC	NA	TRBV20-1	TRBJ2-7	TRBD2
CASSLEAANTEAFF	TGCGCCAGCAGCTTGGAAGCCGCAAACACTGAAGCTTTCTTT	many	TRBV5-1	TRBJ1-1	NA
CASSYPSGGRPNEQFF	TGTGCCAGCAGTTACCCTAGTGGGGGTCGACCCAATGAGCAGTTCTTC	many	TRBV6-5	TRBJ2-1	NA
CASSLEAGTADTQYF	TGCGCCAGCAGCTTGGAAGCAGGGACGGCAGATACGCAGTATTTT	many	TRBV5-1	TRBJ2-3	NA
CASSFRQIANTGELFF	TGTGCCAGCAGTTTCAGACAGATCGCGAACACCGGGGAGCTGTTTTTT	many	TRBV12-3/TRBV12-4	TRBJ2-2	NA
CASSHPKDIQYF	TGTGCCAGCAGCCATCCTAAAGACATTCAGTACTTC	many	TRBV3-1	TRBJ2-4	NA
CASSPRLASTGELFF	TGTGCCAGCAGCCCGAGACTAGCCTCCACCGGGGAGCTGTTTTTT	NA	TRBV11-2	TRBJ2-2	TRBD2
CASSLRPTGRGTEAFF	TGTGCCAGCAGCTTAAGACCCACAGGGAGGGGCACTGAAGCTTTCTTT	NA	TRBV7-3	TRBJ1-1	NA
CASSNRQGARNQPQHF	TGTGCCAGTAGTAACCGACAGGGGGCCCGCAATCAGCCCCAGCATTTT	many	TRBV19	TRBJ1-5	TRBD1
CASSLVAGGAYEQYF	TGTGCCAGCAGCTTAGTAGCGGGGGGGGCCTACGAGCAGTACTTC	many	TRBV7-2	TRBJ2-7	TRBD2
CASSLVRGSSYNEQFF	TGTGCCAGCAGCTTGGTACGCGGCAGCTCCTACAATGAGCAGTTCTTC	many	TRBV5-5	TRBJ2-1	NA
CSARVGEFNTEAFF	TGCAGTGCTAGAGTCGGGGAGTTTAACACTGAAGCTTTCTTT	many	TRBV20-1	TRBJ1-1	NA
CASSPWDFTDTQYF	TGTGCCAGCAGCCCCTGGGACTTTACAGATACGCAGTATTTT	many	TRBV3-1	TRBJ2-3	NA
CSATGGRKSWNTEAFF	TGCAGTGCTACCGGGGGGAGGAAGTCTTGGAACACTGAAGCTTTCTTT	many	TRBV20-1	TRBJ1-1	NA
CSAIRQASNEKLFF	TGCAGTGCTATCCGACAGGCTTCTAATGAAAAACTGTTTTTT	many	TRBV20-1	TRBJ1-4	NA
CASSSPGGPRDPYF	TGTGCCAGCAGCTCGCCTGGTGGACCCCGAGATCCGTACTTC	many	TRBV7-9	TRBJ2-7	NA
CASSLAEVQPQHF	TGTGCCAGCAGCTTAGCGGAGGTTCAGCCCCAGCATTTT	many	TRBV7-8	TRBJ1-5	NA
CASSLDPSGNPYEQYF	TGCGCCAGCAGCTTGGACCCTAGCGGGAACCCCTACGAGCAGTACTTC	few	TRBV5-1	TRBJ2-7	TRBD2
CASSFYRANTGELFF	TGCGCCAGCAGCTTTTACAGGGCGAACACCGGGGAGCTGTTTTTT	many	TRBV5-1	TRBJ2-2	NA
CASSQGLAGGRQETQYF	TGCGCCAGCAGCCAAGGGCTAGCGGGGGGGCGCCAAGAGACCCAGTACTTC	many	TRBV4-3	TRBJ2-5	TRBD2
CSAGIAGVKSPLHF	TGCAGTGCTGGGATCGCAGGGGTAAAATCACCCCTCCACTTT	many	TRBV20-1	TRBJ1-6	NA
CASSPPGSLNTEAFF	TGTGCCAGCAGCCCGCCGGGCAGCTTGAACACTGAAGCTTTCTTT	many	TRBV7-9	TRBJ1-1	NA
CASSQRVGQGSHVGVGQPQHF	TGTGCCAGCAGCCAACGGGTGGGACAGGGTTCCCATGTGGGCGTCGGTCAGCCCCAGCATTTT	many	TRBV3-1	TRBJ1-5	TRBD1
CSASKARGGTGELFF	TGCAGTGCCTCCAAAGCCCGAGGAGGGACCGGGGAGCTGTTTTTT	many	TRBV20-1	TRBJ2-2	NA
CASSLGGQWGRNTEAFF	TGTGCCAGCAGCTTAGGGGGGCAGTGGGGGAGAAACACTGAAGCTTTCTTT	many	TRBV7-8	TRBJ1-1	NA
CASSLVGEGYTF	TGTGCCAGCAGCTTAGTAGGAGAAGGCTACACCTTC	many	TRBV7-2	TRBJ1-2	NA
CASSLRTSGKYNEQFF	TGCGCCAGCAGCTTGAGAACTAGCGGTAAATACAATGAGCAGTTCTTC	many	TRBV5-1	TRBJ2-1	TRBD2
CASSKLPVDSSYNSPLHF	TGTGCCAGCAGCAAACTTCCCGTTGACAGCTCCTATAATTCACCCCTCCACTTT	many	TRBV21-1	TRBJ1-6	NA
CSAQDTRGEKLFF	TGCAGTGCCCAAGATACCCGGGGGGAAAAACTGTTTTTT	many	TRBV20-1	TRBJ1-4	NA
CSAQGQGNTEAFF	TGCAGCGCCCAGGGACAGGGGAACACTGAAGCTTTCTTT	many	TRBV29-1	TRBJ1-1	TRBD1
CASSRFTSPSYNEQFF	TGTGCCAGCAGCCGCTTCACTAGTCCCTCCTACAATGAGCAGTTCTTC	many	TRBV13	TRBJ2-1	NA
CASSGLWGRGGGGYTF	TGTGCCAGCAGCGGACTATGGGGGCGAGGGGGCGGGGGCTACACCTTC	few	TRBV5-6	TRBJ1-2	TRBD1
CSARVLAGYTDTQYF	TGCAGTGCTAGGGTTCTAGCGGGCTACACAGATACGCAGTATTTT	many	TRBV20-1	TRBJ2-3	TRBD2
CASSLATAQDSPLHF	TGTGCCAGCAGTTTAGCGACAGCGCAGGATTCACCCCTCCACTTT	many	TRBV28	TRBJ1-6	NA
CASSQVGQGRTPQYF	TGCGCCAGCAGCCAGGTGGGACAGGGACGCACTCCGCAGTATTTT	many	TRBV4-3	TRBJ2-3	TRBD1
CASRGQPYSEQYF	TGTGCCAGCAGGGGGCAGCCGTACTCCGAGCAGTACTTC	many	TRBV6-5	TRBJ2-7	NA
CSARDVDITSYEQPQYF	TGCAGTGCTAGAGATGTTGATATAACCTCCTACGAGCAACCGCAGTACTTC	few	TRBV20-1	TRBJ2-7	NA
CASSYRAVNEQYF	TGTGCCAGCAGTTACAGGGCAGTGAACGAGCAGTACTTC	many	TRBV12-3/TRBV12-4	TRBJ2-7	NA
CASSQGLAGGQTQYF	TGTGCCAGCAGCCAAGGACTAGCGGGGGGCCAAACGCAGTATTTT	many	TRBV9	TRBJ2-3	TRBD2
CASMGTDYGYTF	TGCGCCAGCATGGGGACCGACTATGGCTACACCTTC	many	TRBV10-2	TRBJ1-2	NA
CASDQGMNTEAFF	TGTGCCAGCGATCAGGGCATGAACACTGAAGCTTTCTTT	many	TRBV12-3/TRBV12-4	TRBJ1-1	NA